These 13 T cell receptor beta chains were all obtained from the same sample, sequenced in a study of T-cell reconstitution after alpha-beta-depleted transplantation in children. The TCRbeta library incorporated unique molecular identifiers. Via MiXCR, TCRdb re-called the PCR reads, giving one row per CDR3 protein. The sample shows about 500,000 distinct CDR3 sequences, around 10% of them seen only once. Source: PBMCs, mostly from graft donor cells, taken 180 days after TCRalphabeta/CD19-depleted stem cell transplant. Every receptor here comes from a female patient between 2 and 15 years old who had a stem cell transplant for aplastic anemia, so the T cells may come from the graft donor.

This clonotype appeared many times. This chain uses TRBV28 with TRBJ1-1, with D possibly TRBD1 on 5 matching bases. This CDR3 region has 14 residues. Trimming pared 5 bases from V and 0 bases from J, leaving 10 bases between. CDR1 and CDR2 from the germline V gene are MDHEN and SYDVKM. CDR3 nucleotides: TGTGCCAGCAGTGACTCAGGGTTGAACACTGAAGCTTTCTTT. This encodes CASSDSGLNTEAFF.

A few counts support this clonotype. The rearrangement links TRBV6-1 to TRBJ2-3; 7 bases fit TRBD2. Germline CDR1 reads MNHNS; CDR2 reads SASEGT. This CDR3 comprises 14 residues. V was pared by 11 bases and J by 1 base, with 9 bases of the junction left unmatched. The CDR3 DNA reads as TGTGCCGGCCCCCGGGAGGCGGGCACAGATACGCAGTATTTT. It translates to CAGPREAGTDTQYF.

The chain couples TRBV24-1 to TRBJ1-1, with unresolved D. The CDR3 has 16 amino acids. From germline, CDR1 is KGHDR and CDR2 SFDVKD. V lost 0 bases and J lost 0, with 10 bases in between. The CDR3 loop is CATSDLGSGLNTEAFF. CDR3 nucleotide sequence: TGTGCCACCAGTGATTTGGGGAGTGGATTGAACACTGAAGCTTTCTTT.

This chain joins TRBV5-5 and TRBJ1-1; 8 positions match TRBD1. J gave up 0 bases and V 5 bases, and 9 bases lay outside the gene matches. Germline V gene lookup returns CDR1 SGHKS and CDR2 YYEKEE (reference sequence). The CDR3 is 16 residues long. The CDR3 here is CASSCTGGRMNTEAFF. In DNA, the CDR3 is TGTGCCAGCAGTTGTACAGGGGGAAGGATGAACACTGAAGCTTTCTTT.

The gene calls are TRBV5-1 and TRBJ2-1; D is possibly TRBD1 (6 bases). Trimming stripped 6 bases from V and 5 bases from J, with 6 bases between. Germline loops: CDR1 SGHRS, CDR2 YFSETQ. This CDR3 has 11 residues. CDR3 nucleotide sequence: TGCGCCAGCAACAGGGACAATGAGCAGTTCTTC. This translates into CASNRDNEQFF.

Only a few counts were recorded for this clonotype. This chain uses TRBV19 with TRBJ2-3, with TRBD2 as a possible D gene (6 bases). The V end was cut by 5 bases, the J end by 0 bases, with 18 bases between. From germline, CDR1 is LNHDA and CDR2 SQIVND (reference sequence). The CDR3 totals 17 residues. The CDR3: CASSLLALAASTDTQYF. CDR3 nucleotides: TGTGCCAGTAGTCTCCTCGCCTTAGCGGCGAGCACAGATACGCAGTATTTT.

The chain combines TRBV20-1 with TRBJ2-3, with TRBD1 matching 8 bases. This CDR3 is 14 amino acids long. The germline V gene has CDR1 DFQATT and CDR2 SNEGSKA (reference sequence). CDR3 DNA: TGCAGCGAGAGTCGGGACAGGTATGCAGATACGCAGTATTTT. Encoded protein: CSESRDRYADTQYF.

This clonotype was picked up a small number of times. The V gene is TRBV27, the J gene TRBJ2-7; 8 nucleotides align to TRBD2. Germline CDR1 MNHEY, CDR2 SMNVEV (reference sequence). The CDR3 is made up of 16 amino acids. V gave up 3 bases and J gave up 5 bases; unmatched junction bases: 12. CDR3 sequence (DNA): TGTGCCAGCAGTTTTCGGCCAACGGGACTAGTAAACGAGCAGTACTTC. Translating it yields CASSFRPTGLVNEQYF.

Many counts were recorded for this clonotype. The J gene is TRBJ1-1, the V gene TRBV7-9; D perhaps matches TRBD1 (6 bases). Trimming removed 10 bases at V and 3 bases at J, with 21 bases between. This CDR3 is 15 amino acids long. Germline V gene data show CDR1 as SEHNR and CDR2 as FQNEAQ (reference sequence). This CDR3 is CANSLGGGADTEAFF. CDR3 DNA: TGTGCCAACTCCCTAGGGGGGGGCGCGGACACTGAAGCTTTCTTT.

V is TRBV5-1 and J is TRBJ2-5; TRBD1 aligns across 9 bases. The CDR3 spans 15 residues. J was trimmed by 5 bases and V by 3 bases; bases with no gene match: 8. Germline CDR1 and CDR2: SGHRS and YFSETQ. The CDR3 DNA reads TGCGCCAGCAGCTGGACGGGACAGGGAGGGGAGACCCAGTACTTC. Its translation: CASSWTGQGGETQYF.

This clonotype appeared a few times. The genes are TRBV28 and TRBJ2-1; no reliable D call. V was trimmed by 2 bases and J by 10 bases, leaving 9 bases between them. The germline gives CDR1 MDHEN, CDR2 SYDVKM. The CDR3 consists of 12 residues. The CDR3 DNA follows: TGTGCCAGCAGTTTAGGAAGAAGGGAGCAGTTCTTC. Translation: CASSLGRREQFF.

A few counts support this clonotype. The V call is TRBV19, the J call TRBJ2-6; maybe TRBD1 (6 bases). CDR3 size: 15 residues. Germline CDR1 and CDR2: LNHDA and SQIVND (reference sequence). V was shortened by 6 bases and J by 1 base, with 10 bases between the two germline ends. For the CDR3, the DNA is TGTGCCAGTAGACCAGGGGAATCTGGGGCCAACGTCCTGACTTTC. Translated: CASRPGESGANVLTF.

At least ten counts were recorded for this clonotype. The chain joins TRBV2 to TRBJ2-7, with TRBD2 matching over 8 bases. Germline CDR1 is SNHLY and CDR2 is FYNNEI. Trimming removed 4 bases from V and 6 bases from J; junction bases left unmatched: 5. CDR3 length: 13 residues. CDR3 region: CASSVWTSSEQYV. CDR3 bases: TGTGCCAGCAGTGTCTGGACTAGCTCCGAGCAGTACGTC.